The T cell receptor beta chain described here comes from a study of stem cell transplantation in POMP-related autoinflammatory disease. About the research overall: Pre-transplant patients had naive-skewed CD4+ T cells and few CD8+ T cells.

Trimming removed 10 bases at V and 5 bases at J, with 20 bases between. The germline V gene encodes CDR1 SGHTA and CDR2 FQGNSA. This CDR3 has 14 residues. TCRdb's copy holds only in-frame clones and misses some; the assay was immunoSEQ multiplex PCR. The data contain tens of thousands of clones, about nine tenths of them singletons. This clone occurred once. Its antigen is unknown. Whole-study results and caveats: Fewer unique TRB V-J gene pairings were identified in patients with PRAID. In patients with PRAID, every analyzed T-cell subset tended to show lower diversity and higher clonality.

Material: CD4+ T cells from PBMCs, obtained after stem cell transplantation. The sequence was obtained from a human patient with POMP-related autoinflammation and immune dysregulation (PRAID). Among the T cells, some may be from the graft donor. The rearrangement joins TRBV7-2 to TRBJ2-5; D gene uncertain. CDR3 sequence reads: CATQLYPSVETQYF. The CDR3 region has the DNA TGTGCCACCCAACTCTACCCCTCGGTGGAGACCCAGTACTTC.